Detailed here is one T cell receptor (beta chain). This sample was taken from a study of regulatory T cells in long-lasting Graves disease. The wider study: Disease was considered persistent Graves' disease after over 5 years of antithyroid drugs (with positive TSH receptor antibodies).

Building the TCR beta libraries relied on iRepertoire HTBI primers, and CDR3 regions underwent Arm-PCR. In the authors' methods: The study identified roughly 59 TRBV and about 13 TRBJ segments across samples. One entry per CDR3 protein, called by TCRdb with MiXCR from the multiplex PCR reads. For this entry, the V and J calls and clone size follow TCRdb and not the study's own pipeline. Here the sample spans a few hundred thousand distinct CDR3 sequences, 22% being singletons. Time point here: persistent/refractory GD, antithyroid drugs over 5 years with positive TRAb. Preparation of the TCR library used RNA extracted from PBMCs. All patients originated from an endocrinology department located in Xi'an, China. The specimen comprised peripheral blood mononuclear cells (PBMCs), sampled when the disease was refractory, from a patient treated with antithyroid drugs. The TCR comes from a female donor with Graves disease.

This CDR3 is CASSLVPGLAEETQYF. The CDR3 nucleotides read TGCGCCAGCAGCTTGGTTCCGGGACTAGCGGAAGAGACCCAGTACTTC. V usage is TRBV5-1 and J usage is TRBJ2-5; 11 nucleotides match TRBD2. Trimming cost V 0 bases and J 3 bases; bases outside gene matches: 4. The germline V gene has CDR1 SGHRS and CDR2 YFSETQ. This CDR3 has 16 amino acids.